These 18 T cell receptor beta chains came from one sample sequenced in a study of patients and donors after allogeneic stem cell transplantation. TCRdb redid the calling of the RT-PCR reads with MiXCR, one entry per CDR3 protein. Among approximately 88,000 distinct CDR3 sequences listed, 5% were seen once. The sample taken for sequencing was blood, either unsorted or a sorted T cell fraction (not recorded which). Every receptor here comes from a human donor who was either an allogeneic HSCT recipient or a stem cell or donor lymphocyte infusion donor (not recorded which). It is not recorded whose cells these are; they may come from a transplant donor.

This clonotype has a handful of counts. V usage is TRBV9 and J usage is TRBJ1-3; 10 bases are shared with TRBD1. Germline V lookup: CDR1 SGDLS, CDR2 YYNGEE. The CDR3 runs to 15 residues. CDR3 sequence: CASGTGEISGNTIYF. The CDR3 nucleotides read TGTGCTAGCGGGACAGGGGAGATCTCTGGAAACACCATATATTTT. Using reference TRBV9 and TRBJ1-3 for the parts outside the CDR3, the full variable domain is DSGVTQTPKHLITATGQRVTLRCSPRSGDLSVYWYQQSLDQGLQFLIQYYNGEERAKGNILERFSAQQFPDLHSELNLSSLELGDSALYFCASGTGEISGNTIYFGEGSWLTVV.

This sequence joins TRBV18 and TRBJ1-3, with 9 bases that match TRBD1. The V segment lost 3 bases and the J segment 4 bases; nucleotides outside the gene matches: 4. Germline CDR1 and CDR2: KGHSH and LQKENI. CDR3 size: 15 residues. CDR3 residues: CASSPRGQGGNTIYF. The CDR3 DNA follows: TGTGCCAGCTCACCCCGAGGACAGGGGGGAAACACCATATATTTT. Full variable domain (outside the CDR3, taken from reference TRBV18 and TRBJ1-3): NAGVMQNPRHLVRRRGQEARLRCSPMKGHSHVYWYRQLPEEGLKFMVYLQKENIIDESGMPKERFSAEFPKEGPSILRIQQVVRGDSAAYFCASSPRGQGGNTIYFGEGSWLTVV.

The gene calls are TRBV11-2 and TRBJ2-1; D gene uncertain. Germline V lookup: CDR1 SGHAT, CDR2 FQNNGV. This CDR3 is 12 amino acids long. With 0 bases removed from V and 6 bases from J, the gap between germline ends came to 3 bases. This CDR3 is CASSLDFNEQFF. The CDR3 DNA reads TGTGCCAGCAGCTTAGATTTCAATGAGCAGTTCTTC.

V usage is TRBV7-6 and J usage is TRBJ2-1; 12 bases align to TRBD2. Losses at the gene ends were 5 bases for V and 9 bases for J; bases not matched to a gene: 14. This CDR3 spans 17 amino acids. Germline CDR1 SGHVS, CDR2 FNYEAQ. The CDR3 here is CASSPRASGGASSEQFF. The CDR3 bases are TGTGCCAGCAGCCCCCGGGCTAGCGGGGGGGCTAGCAGTGAGCAGTTCTTC.

This clonotype was counted ten times or more. This chain uses TRBV5-1 with TRBJ2-3, with 8 positions matching TRBD2. CDR3 size: 14 residues. The V gene end was trimmed by 7 bases and the J gene end by 1 base; junction bases not matched to a gene: 5. Germline lookup yields CDR1 SGHRS and CDR2 YFSETQ. The CDR3 loop reads CASATSAGTDTQYF. The CDR3, as DNA: TGCGCCAGCGCGACTAGCGCTGGCACAGATACGCAGTATTTT.

The table lists this clonotype with many counts. The chain employs TRBV7-3 and TRBJ2-1; 9 nucleotides line up with TRBD1. The CDR3 has 16 amino acids. Looked up from germline, CDR1 is SGHTA and CDR2 is FQGTGA. With V trimmed by 2 bases and J by 9 bases, 11 bases remained unmatched. As DNA, the CDR3 is TGTGCCAGCAGCTTAGGATATACAGGGGGCTGGGGTGAGCAGTTCTTC. It codes for CASSLGYTGGWGEQFF.

The table lists this clonotype with a few counts. V and J are TRBV3-1 and TRBJ1-5; a weak D match, TRBD1 (6 bases). Trimming cost V 0 bases and J 3 bases, with 12 bases left between them. CDR3 length equals 16 residues. Looked up from germline, CDR1 is LGHDT and CDR2 is YNNKEL (reference sequence). In DNA, the CDR3 is TGTGCCAGCAGCCAAGATTTCGGACAGACCAATCAGCCCCAGCATTTT. Amino acid sequence: CASSQDFGQTNQPQHF. Drawing the rest from reference TRBV3-1 and TRBJ1-5, the complete variable domain is DTAVSQTPKYLVTQMGNDKSIKCEQNLGHDTMYWYKQDSKKFLKIMFSYNNKELIINETVPNRFSPKSPDKAHLNLHINSLELGDSAVYFCASSQDFGQTNQPQHFGDGTRLSIL.

This clonotype was counted ten times or more. The chain uses TRBV2 and TRBJ2-1; the match to TRBD2 covers 7 bases. V lost 2 bases and J lost 7; bases outside the gene matches: 5. The CDR3 spans 14 residues. Germline V CDR1 and CDR2: SNHLY, FYNNEI. CDR3 in DNA: TGTGCCAGCAGTGAAACGGGAGGAAGGAATGAGCAGTTCTTC. Translated, it gives CASSETGGRNEQFF.

This clonotype was seen many times. This sequence joins TRBV7-9 and TRBJ2-3; D is possibly TRBD2 (5 bases). Germline V lookup: CDR1 SEHNR, CDR2 FQNEAQ (reference sequence). The germline V and J ends were trimmed by 4 bases and 3 bases, with 8 bases remaining between them. This CDR3 has 13 residues. The CDR3 spells CASSSTRTDTQYF. As DNA, the CDR3 is TGTGCCAGCAGCTCTACTAGGACAGATACGCAGTATTTT.

This clonotype was picked up many times. One end of the junction is discordant with germline, which a read error may explain. This sequence joins TRBV7-7 and TRBJ2-1; tentatively, D is TRBD1 (6 bases). This CDR3 is built from 13 residues. Germline CDR1 reads SSHAT; CDR2 reads FNYEAQ (reference sequence). The DNA for the CDR3 is TGTGCTAGCAGCTTAGAGGGGGTGGGTGAGCAGTTCTTC. Its protein is CASSLEGVGEQFF.

This clonotype appeared many times. The chain recombines TRBV24-1 with TRBJ2-6; possible D gene TRBD2, 6 bases. Germline loops: CDR1 KGHDR, CDR2 SFDVKD. Between the trimmed V and J ends, which lost 6 bases and 4 bases, there was a span of 18 bases. The CDR3 runs 17 residues. The CDR3 DNA reads TGTGCCACCAGTTCCTACGGCGGGATAGCCGGGGCCAACGTCCTGACTTTC. Translation gives CATSSYGGIAGANVLTF.

This clonotype was counted a few times. V usage is TRBV10-3 and J usage is TRBJ2-6, with D hard to call. Deletions cut 4 bases from V and 2 bases from J, with 9 bases between. This CDR3 spans 15 amino acids. Germline CDR1 ENHRY, CDR2 SYGVKD. Here the CDR3 reads CAISGIRTGANVLTF. CDR3 coding DNA: TGTGCCATCAGTGGTATCCGGACTGGGGCCAACGTCCTGACTTTC.

The gene calls are TRBV5-5 and TRBJ1-5; 7 bases align to TRBD1. This CDR3 is built from 15 residues. V shed 2 bases and J 0 bases; nucleotides not matched to a gene: 2. The germline V gene encodes CDR1 SGHKS and CDR2 YYEKEE (reference sequence). For the CDR3, the DNA is TGTGCCAGCAGCTTTGGGGACAGTAGCAATCAGCCCCAGCATTTT. Encoded protein: CASSFGDSSNQPQHF.

In this sample, this clonotype turned up many times. The chain's CDR3 is CASSRVGRGPLYNEQFF. In DNA, the CDR3 is TGCGCCAGCAGCCGGGTAGGGCGCGGGCCTCTTTACAATGAGCAGTTCTTC. This chain uses TRBV4-1 with TRBJ2-1; possible D gene TRBD2, 5 bases. From germline, CDR1 is MGHRA and CDR2 YSYEKL. V was pared by 4 bases and J by 4 bases, with 20 bases between. The CDR3 is made up of 17 amino acids.

This clonotype was counted ten times or more. V is TRBV5-1 and J is TRBJ1-1, with D tentatively TRBD1 (5 bases). With 4 bases removed from V and 1 base from J, the gap between germline ends came to 11 bases. CDR1 is SGHRS and CDR2 is YFSETQ in the germline V gene. The CDR3 is made up of 14 amino acids. The CDR3 protein is CASSGTGGNTEAFF. The CDR3 coding sequence is TGCGCCAGCAGCGGGACGGGCGGGAACACTGAAGCTTTCTTT.

Comments on this clonotype: A junction boundary mismatches the germline segment, possibly from a read error. The V gene is TRBV7-6, the J gene TRBJ2-7; 7 bases line up with TRBD1. The CDR3 has 14 amino acids. In germline, CDR1 is SGHVS, CDR2 FNYEAQ. In DNA form, the CDR3 reads TGTGTCAGCAGCGACCTGACAGGGCCGGTCGAGCAGTACTTC. Protein sequence: CVSSDLTGPVEQYF.

This clonotype was counted at least ten times. CDR3 loop: CSASGSTHNEQFF. DNA of the CDR3: TGCAGTGCTAGCGGGAGCACTCACAATGAGCAGTTCTTC. This chain connects TRBV20-1 to TRBJ2-1; perhaps TRBD2 as D (6 bases). Per germline, CDR1 DFQATT and CDR2 SNEGSKA (reference sequence). V lost 3 bases, J lost 5 bases, and 11 bases lay in between. The CDR3 totals 13 residues.

This clonotype has a count of ten or more. The chain combines TRBV18 with TRBJ2-1; 7 bases fit TRBD1. The CDR3 spans 14 residues. Germline loops: CDR1 KGHSH, CDR2 LQKENI. The ends lost 5 bases at V and 5 bases at J; junction bases unmatched: 6. The CDR3 DNA sequence: TGTGCCAGCTCATCTTATACAGGGGACAATGAGCAGTTCTTC. Translation: CASSSYTGDNEQFF. Variable domain in full (rest from reference TRBV18 and TRBJ2-1): NAGVMQNPRHLVRRRGQEARLRCSPMKGHSHVYWYRQLPEEGLKFMVYLQKENIIDESGMPKERFSAEFPKEGPSILRIQQVVRGDSAAYFCASSSYTGDNEQFFGPGTRLTVL.